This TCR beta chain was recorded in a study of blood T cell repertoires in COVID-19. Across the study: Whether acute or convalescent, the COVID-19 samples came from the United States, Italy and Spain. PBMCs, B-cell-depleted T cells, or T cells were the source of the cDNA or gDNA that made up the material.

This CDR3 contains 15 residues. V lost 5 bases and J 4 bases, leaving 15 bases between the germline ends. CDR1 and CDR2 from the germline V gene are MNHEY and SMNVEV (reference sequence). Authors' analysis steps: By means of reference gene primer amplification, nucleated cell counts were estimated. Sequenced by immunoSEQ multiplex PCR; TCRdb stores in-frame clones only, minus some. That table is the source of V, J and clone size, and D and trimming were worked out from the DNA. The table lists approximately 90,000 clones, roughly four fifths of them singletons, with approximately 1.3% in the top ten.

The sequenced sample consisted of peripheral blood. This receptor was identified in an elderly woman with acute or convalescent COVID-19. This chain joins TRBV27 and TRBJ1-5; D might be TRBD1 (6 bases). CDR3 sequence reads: CASSPTQGPNQPQHF. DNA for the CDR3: TGTGCCAGCAGTCCAACTCAGGGGCCTAATCAGCCCCAGCATTTT.